The 24 T cell receptor beta chains given below trace back to one sample, sequenced in a study of blood T cells in healthy people across ages (dated by TCRdb to the mid-2010s). Library creation used 5' RACE. Instrument used: Illumina HiSeq 2500. A second about 7 to 12 cycle PCR used a sample-barcoded 5' primer and a J-beta primer mix. TCRdb ran its own pipeline on the public reads, namely fastp trimming at Q25 and MiXCR clone calling, and kept in-frame beta chains. CDR3 protein duplicates are merged, each entry listing the most common genes and DNA. The table for this sample lists over a million distinct CDR3 sequences; about 23% of them were counted only once. The ten biggest clones cover less than 0.75% of the sample. These records were also assigned to another study, of T cells of mothers and their children.

The source material was blood. The receptors derive from a girl aged 2 to 9 in good health.

J is TRBJ2-1 and V is TRBV20-1; 9 bases fit TRBD2. The CDR3 is 18 amino acids. Germline lookup yields CDR1 DFQATT and CDR2 SNEGSKA (reference sequence). V shed 5 bases, J shed 0 bases, and the junction held 14 bases outside the gene matches. The CDR3 nucleotides read TGCAGTGCTGGAGTGTCTAGGGGGACTAGCTTCTCCTACAATGAGCAGTTCTTC. Its translation: CSAGVSRGTSFSYNEQFF.

The sample holds a few counts of this clonotype. V gene TRBV7-9 combines with J gene TRBJ2-1; D remains unclear. This CDR3 has 14 amino acids. CDR1 and CDR2 (germline): SEHNR, FQNEAQ (reference sequence). V gave up 10 bases and J gave up 6 bases, with 19 bases separating them. CDR3 amino acids: CAIPNLTSSNEQFF. The CDR3 DNA sequence: TGTGCCATCCCTAATCTTACCTCTAGCAATGAGCAGTTCTTC.

The chain combines TRBV6-6 with TRBJ2-7, with 10 bases aligning to TRBD2. Germline CDR1 and CDR2: MNHNY and SVGAGI (reference sequence). CDR3 size: 12 residues. In nucleotides, the CDR3 is TGTACTACTGGGACTAGCGCCTACGAGCAGTACTTC. This sequence encodes CTTGTSAYEQYF.

J is TRBJ2-7 and V is TRBV5-1; a possible D gene is TRBD2 (6 bases). The CDR3 runs 15 residues. The germline V and J ends were trimmed by 1 base and 5 bases, with 16 bases remaining between them. Per the germline V gene, CDR1 is SGHRS and CDR2 is YFSETQ. CDR3 bases: TGCGCCAGCAGCTTGACCGGGACTTTGACCGACGAGCAGTACTTC. Its translation is CASSLTGTLTDEQYF.

This clonotype was seen more than once but under ten times. The chain is built from TRBV28 and TRBJ2-5; a possible D gene is TRBD1 (6 bases). The last part of the DNA fits TRBJ2-1 better; the J call may be wrong. The V gene's germline CDR1 is MDHEN and CDR2 SYDVKM. This CDR3 is 13 amino acids long. This chain's CDR3 is CASSPTLGAEQFF. DNA of the CDR3: TGTGCCAGCAGTCCTACCCTGGGGGCCGAGCAGTTCTTC.

The CDR3 is CASSPRQGWNEQYF. CDR3 sequence (DNA): TGTGCCAGCAGCCCTCGACAGGGATGGAACGAGCAGTACTTC. The V call is TRBV9, the J call TRBJ2-7; 7 bases align to TRBD1. The CDR3 consists of 14 residues. Looked up from germline, CDR1 is SGDLS and CDR2 is YYNGEE. The J segment lost 5 bases and the V segment lost 4 bases, leaving 9 bases of the junction unmatched. The variable domain in full, with the rest retrieved from reference TRBV9 and TRBJ2-7, is DSGVTQTPKHLITATGQRVTLRCSPRSGDLSVYWYQQSLDQGLQFLIQYYNGEERAKGNILERFSAQQFPDLHSELNLSSLELGDSALYFCASSPRQGWNEQYFGPGTRLTVT.

The chain has TRBV4-3 and TRBJ2-2; D uncertain. V was pared by 0 bases and J by 4 bases, with 9 bases between. From germline, CDR1 is LGHNA and CDR2 YSLEER. The CDR3 length is 15 residues. The CDR3 sequence: CASSQDTFLTGELFF. The CDR3 nucleotides read TGCGCCAGCAGCCAAGACACCTTTCTCACCGGGGAGCTGTTTTTT.

The V gene is TRBV11-3, the J gene TRBJ2-5; D is possibly TRBD1 (6 bases). The DNA matches TRBJ2-1 better at its end, which makes the J call doubtful. There are 17 residues in the CDR3. Germline V CDR1 and CDR2: SGHNT, YENEEA. CDR3 in DNA: TGTGCCAGCAGCCAACCGGTGGGGGCAGGGGTTCTCAATGAGCAGTTCTTC. Its protein is CASSQPVGAGVLNEQFF.

This clonotype was recorded a few times. This sequence joins TRBV20-1 and TRBJ1-2; 8 bases match TRBD1. Germline CDR1 and CDR2: DFQATT and SNEGSKA (reference sequence). The CDR3 covers 13 residues. Losses at the gene ends were 6 bases for V and 1 base for J; bases not matched to a gene: 4. The CDR3 loop reads CSAGTGVNYGYTF. The CDR3 DNA sequence: TGCAGTGCGGGGACAGGCGTTAACTATGGCTACACCTTC.

CDR3 residues: CASRPSGSLYEQYF. The CDR3 DNA follows: TGTGCCAGCAGACCGAGCGGGAGTCTCTACGAGCAGTACTTC. The chain uses TRBV7-2 and TRBJ2-7, with 8 bases matching TRBD2. CDR1 and CDR2 from the germline V gene are SGHTA and FQGNSA. V trimming: 6 bases; J trimming: 3 bases; junction bases outside the gene matches: 7. The CDR3 is made up of 14 amino acids.

This clonotype has a handful of counts. The chain uses TRBV6-5 and TRBJ1-4, with D possibly matching TRBD1 (5 bases). The CDR3 sequence is 15 residues long. V lost 3 bases and J lost 3, with 11 bases in between. Germline assignment: CDR1 MNHEY and CDR2 SVGAGI. CDR3 region: CASSYSRDSNEKLFF. In DNA, the CDR3 is TGTGCCAGCAGTTATTCCAGGGATTCTAATGAAAAACTGTTTTTT.

This clonotype was seen more than once but under ten times. The V and J genes are TRBV6-6 and TRBJ1-2, with D possibly TRBD1 on 5 matching bases. Trimming cost V 6 bases and J 8 bases, with 13 bases left between them. In germline, CDR1 is MNHNY, CDR2 SVGAGI (reference sequence). This CDR3 has 12 residues. This CDR3 is CASRFSGFGYTF. Written as DNA, the CDR3 is TGTGCCAGCAGGTTCTCAGGGTTCGGCTACACCTTC.

V and J are TRBV6-6 and TRBJ2-1; TRBD2 aligns across 12 bases. This CDR3 is built from 14 residues. Germline loops: CDR1 MNHNY, CDR2 SVGAGI (reference sequence). With V trimmed by 7 bases and J by 4 bases, 2 bases remained unmatched. The CDR3 loop reads CASMGLAGYNEQFF. The CDR3 region has the DNA TGTGCCAGCATGGGACTAGCGGGTTACAATGAGCAGTTCTTC.

The J gene is TRBJ1-4, the V gene TRBV4-1; D is unclear. The germline V and J ends were trimmed by 0 bases and 14 bases, with 4 bases remaining between them. CDR3 length: 10 residues. Germline V lookup: CDR1 MGHRA, CDR2 YSYEKL. The CDR3 protein is CASSQDQLFF. The CDR3 coding sequence is TGCGCCAGCAGCCAAGATCAGCTGTTTTTT.

The rearrangement links TRBV10-3 to TRBJ2-5, with 10 nucleotides matching TRBD1. Germline CDR1 ENHRY, CDR2 SYGVKD. The CDR3 runs 14 residues. V lost 6 bases and J lost 3; bases outside the gene matches: 4. The CDR3 spells CAISRQGAEETQYF. CDR3 in DNA: TGTGCCATCAGCCGACAGGGGGCTGAAGAGACCCAGTACTTC.

The chain employs TRBV7-2 and TRBJ2-7, with D unclear. Germline CDR1 SGHTA, CDR2 FQGNSA. The CDR3 contains 14 residues. V was clipped by 2 bases and J by 5 bases, with 13 bases between them. The CDR3 DNA reads as TGTGCCAGCAGCTTACCCTACGTAACGGACGAGCAGTACTTC. It yields the protein CASSLPYVTDEQYF.

The chain carries TRBV7-9 and TRBJ2-1; the D gene is possibly TRBD1 (5 bases). The germline CDR1 and CDR2 sequences are SEHNR and FQNEAQ (reference sequence). This CDR3 has 13 amino acids. Trimming removed 5 bases from V and 3 bases from J, with 8 bases in between. CDR3 amino acids: CASSMTDYNEQFF. The CDR3 region has the DNA TGTGCCAGCAGCATGACAGACTACAATGAGCAGTTCTTC.

The sample holds a few counts of this clonotype. One junction end does not reproduce the germline sequence, and a read error may be involved. The V and J genes are TRBV9 and TRBJ2-1; D possibly uses TRBD1 or TRBD2 (6 bases each). This CDR3 has 13 amino acids. CDR1 SGDLS and CDR2 YYNGEE come from the germline V gene. CDR3 region: CASSLEEGDMGAF. CDR3 bases: TGTGCCAGCAGCCTAGAGGAGGGGGACATGGGAGCCTTC.

This clonotype occurred a few times. The rearrangement joins TRBV3-1 to TRBJ1-2; D remains unclear. Germline CDR1 LGHDT, CDR2 YNNKEL (reference sequence). V lost 0 bases, J lost 5 bases, and 10 bases lay in between. The CDR3 runs 14 residues. CDR3 bases: TGTGCCAGCAGCCAAGATTGGGTCACTTATGGCTACACCTTC. Protein product: CASSQDWVTYGYTF.

The chain uses TRBV28 and TRBJ2-3; D perhaps matches TRBD1 (6 bases). Trimming stripped 5 bases from V and 7 bases from J, with 19 bases between. CDR3 length: 15 amino acids. Germline CDR1 MDHEN, CDR2 SYDVKM. The CDR3: CASSGYRAHENTQYF. The CDR3 bases are TGTGCCAGCAGTGGGTACAGGGCCCATGAGAATACGCAGTATTTT. The full variable domain, rest sourced from reference TRBV28 and TRBJ2-3, is DVKVTQSSRYLVKRTGEKVFLECVQDMDHENMFWYRQDPGLGLRLIYFSYDVKMKEKGDIPEGYSVSREKKERFSLILESASTNQTSMYLCASSGYRAHENTQYFGPGTRLTVL.

This clonotype has only a few counts. The chain is built from TRBV11-2 and TRBJ2-5; D remains unclear. The CDR3 contains 14 residues. Trimming left V 7 bases short and J 7 bases short, with 19 bases between. The germline V gene encodes CDR1 SGHAT and CDR2 FQNNGV. CDR3 amino acids: CASKPRTAQRTQYF. Here the CDR3 DNA reads TGTGCCAGCAAACCCCGCACAGCTCAGAGGACCCAGTACTTC.

This clonotype was seen a few times. The chain recombines TRBV5-6 with TRBJ2-1; 10 bases fit TRBD1. V trimming: 3 bases; J trimming: 7 bases; junction bases outside the gene matches: 10. Per the germline V gene, CDR1 is SGHDT and CDR2 is YYEEEE. CDR3 length equals 16 residues. The CDR3 DNA reads TGTGCCAGCAGCTGGGGAAAAGGACAGGGGGGAAATGAGCAGTTCTTC. Translated: CASSWGKGQGGNEQFF.

The chain has TRBV5-6 and TRBJ2-5, with TRBD1 as a possible D gene (6 bases). The CDR3 is 14 residues long. Per the germline V gene, CDR1 is SGHDT and CDR2 is YYEEEE. Trimming removed 0 bases from V and 5 bases from J, with 11 bases in between. The DNA for the CDR3 is TGTGCCAGCAGCTTGGACAGGGTGTTGGAGACCCAGTACTTC. This encodes CASSLDRVLETQYF.

This clonotype was seen more than once but under ten times. This rearrangement joins TRBV14 to TRBJ2-3, with D tentatively TRBD2 (6 bases). The germline V gene encodes CDR1 SGHDN and CDR2 FVKESK. The CDR3 is 16 amino acids. Trimming cost V 1 base and J 5 bases, with 16 bases left between them. As DNA, the CDR3 is TGTGCCAGCAGCCAAGGACGGAGGGCTGGTGGAGATACGCAGTATTTT. It translates to CASSQGRRAGGDTQYF.